Below are 26 T cell receptor beta chains sequenced from a single sample in a study of technical replicates of blood from a handful of donors. Data came from immunoSEQ multiplex PCR; TCRdb stores just in-frame clones and leaves some out. The profile shows approximately 79,000 clones, approximately 96% of them singletons. What was sequenced was T cells isolated from PBMCs. The receptors derive from a human donor in good health.

The rearrangement joins TRBV30 to TRBJ2-3, with TRBD2 identical over 15 bases. The CDR3 runs to 17 residues. Germline V gene lookup returns CDR1 GTSNPN and CDR2 SVGIG (reference sequence). Germline trimming cut 2 bases from V and 5 bases from J; bases unmatched to any gene: 8. The CDR3 region is CAWSPGLAGGPEDTQYF. The CDR3 nucleotides are TGTGCCTGGAGTCCCGGACTAGCGGGAGGGCCAGAAGATACGCAGTATTTT.

The chain recombines TRBV15 with TRBJ1-5, with D possibly TRBD1 on 6 matching bases. Germline CDR1 and CDR2: LNHNV and YYDKDF (reference sequence). There are 14 residues in the CDR3. Trimming pared 7 bases from V and 5 bases from J, leaving 15 bases between. CDR3 loop: CATKMDRVDQPQHF. CDR3 DNA: TGTGCCACCAAGATGGACAGAGTGGATCAGCCCCAGCATTTT.

V usage is TRBV5-6 and J usage is TRBJ2-1, with D possibly being TRBD1 (5 bases). This CDR3 is built from 15 residues. Deletions cut 0 bases from V and 1 base from J, with 8 bases between. CDR1 and CDR2 (germline): SGHDT, YYEEEE. The CDR3: CASSLDRMSYNEQFF. The DNA of the CDR3 is TGTGCCAGCAGCTTGGACAGGATGTCCTACAATGAGCAGTTCTTC.

This sequence joins TRBV2 and TRBJ2-7, with a possible D match to TRBD1 (6 bases). CDR1 SNHLY and CDR2 FYNNEI come from the germline V gene. The germline V and J ends were trimmed by 5 bases and 5 bases, with 16 bases remaining between them. The CDR3 totals 14 residues. The CDR3 sequence is CASSRNMDSHEQYF. As DNA, the CDR3 is TGTGCCAGCAGTCGGAATATGGACAGCCACGAGCAGTACTTC. Using reference TRBV2 and TRBJ2-7 for the parts outside the CDR3, the full variable domain is EPEVTQTPSHQVTQMGQEVILRCVPISNHLYFYWYRQILGQKVEFLVSFYNNEISEKSEIFDDQFSVERPDGSNFTLKIRSTKLEDSAMYFCASSRNMDSHEQYFGPGTRLTVT.

The chain carries TRBV7-6 and TRBJ1-5; 9 positions match TRBD1. Germline V CDR1 and CDR2: SGHVS, FNYEAQ. V gave up 5 bases and J gave up 5 bases; unmatched junction bases: 7. The CDR3 consists of 15 residues. The CDR3 loop is CASSPGQGFDQPQHF. The CDR3 region has the DNA TGTGCCAGCAGCCCGGGACAGGGTTTCGATCAGCCCCAGCATTTT.

V is TRBV6-4 and J is TRBJ1-2, with no clear D. The CDR3 covers 13 residues. V dropped 3 bases and J dropped 8 bases, with 13 bases sitting between them. Per germline, CDR1 MRHNA and CDR2 SNTAGT. CDR3 amino acids: CASSEGGEEGYTF. CDR3 bases: TGTGCCAGCAGTGAAGGAGGTGAAGAGGGCTACACCTTC.

This chain uses TRBV10-1 with TRBJ2-5; TRBD2 matches at 7 bases. V gave up 3 bases and J gave up 1 base; unmatched junction bases: 8. The CDR3 runs to 16 residues. The germline V gene encodes CDR1 WNHNN and CDR2 SYGVQD (reference sequence). For the CDR3, the DNA is TGCGCCAGCAGTGAAAGCCTAGCGGTCCCCCAAGAGACCCAGTACTTC. Protein: CASSESLAVPQETQYF.

This chain joins TRBV29-1 and TRBJ1-4; 9 nucleotides align to TRBD1. The trim removed 6 bases at V and 7 bases at J, leaving 6 bases unmatched. CDR3 length: 13 residues. In germline, CDR1 is SQVTM, CDR2 ANQGSEA. This CDR3 is CSVQQGALEKLFF. The CDR3 DNA is TGCAGCGTGCAACAGGGGGCACTTGAAAAACTGTTTTTT.

This clone appeared once. CDR3 sequence reads: CASSFMGQGVNIQYF. For the CDR3, the DNA is TGTGCCAGCAGTTTTATGGGACAGGGGGTTAACATTCAGTACTTC. V and J are TRBV7-2 and TRBJ2-4; TRBD1 agrees at 11 bases. The V gene's germline CDR1 is SGHTA and CDR2 FQGNSA. The V and J ends lost 6 bases and 7 bases, in that order; junction bases with no gene match: 8. The CDR3 is made up of 15 amino acids.

The rearrangement uses TRBV9 and TRBJ2-1, with D maybe TRBD1 (6 bases). V lost 0 bases and J 5 bases, leaving 12 bases between the germline ends. Germline V CDR1 and CDR2: SGDLS, YYNGEE. The CDR3 is 15 amino acids. The CDR3 protein is CASSVGTVANNEQFF. Written as DNA, the CDR3 is TGTGCCAGCAGCGTAGGGACAGTTGCCAACAATGAGCAGTTCTTC.

This sequence joins TRBV30 and TRBJ1-1; D call uncertain. V lost 3 bases to trimming and J lost 2 bases, with 4 bases between them. The CDR3 consists of 11 residues. Germline V gene data show CDR1 as GTSNPN and CDR2 as SVGIG (reference sequence). The CDR3 region has the DNA TGTGCCTGGAGCGTTAACACTGAAGCTTTCTTT. Translation: CAWSVNTEAFF. The variable domain in full, with the rest retrieved from reference TRBV30 and TRBJ1-1, is SQTIHQWPATLVQPVGSPLSLECTVEGTSNPNLYWYRQAAGRGLQLLFYSVGIGQISSEVPQNLSASRPQDRQFILSSKKLLLSDSGFYLCAWSVNTEAFFGQGTRLTVV.

The J gene is TRBJ1-2, the V gene TRBV6-5, with unresolved D. CDR1 is MNHEY, CDR2 SVGAGI, per germline. The CDR3 length is 13 residues. V lost 2 bases to trimming and J lost 7 bases, with 11 bases between them. CDR3 DNA sequence: TGTGCCAGCAGTTACGGGAGGGTCGGTGGCTACACCTTC. Its protein is CASSYGRVGGYTF.

V gene TRBV5-1 combines with J gene TRBJ1-1; D might be TRBD1 (6 bases). CDR1 is SGHRS and CDR2 is YFSETQ in the germline V gene. This CDR3 is built from 14 residues. Trimming pared 4 bases from V and 3 bases from J, leaving 13 bases between. In nucleotides, the CDR3 is TGCGCCAGCAGCAAACAGGGCGGCGACACTGAAGCTTTCTTT. This gives the protein CASSKQGGDTEAFF.

The chain couples TRBV6-1 to TRBJ2-1; D unresolved. In germline, CDR1 is MNHNS, CDR2 SASEGT. The CDR3 length is 12 residues. V dropped 0 bases and J dropped 7 bases, with 4 bases sitting between them. CDR3: CASSEAGNEQFF. CDR3 nucleotide sequence: TGTGCCAGCAGTGAAGCCGGGAATGAGCAGTTCTTC.

The chain has TRBV10-3 and TRBJ1-2; TRBD1 is a possible D gene (6 bases). Trimming removed 8 bases at V and 7 bases at J, with 23 bases between. Per the germline V gene, CDR1 is ENHRY and CDR2 is SYGVKD. This CDR3 is 15 amino acids long. CDR3 sequence (DNA): TGTGCCATCGAGGCCGGGTTCGACAGGACGAGTGGCTACACCTTC. Its protein product is CAIEAGFDRTSGYTF.

J is TRBJ1-1 and V is TRBV7-9; no clear D gene. V was cut by 1 base and J by 1 base, with 10 bases left in between. The CDR3 covers 15 residues. The germline V gene has CDR1 SEHNR and CDR2 FQNEAQ (reference sequence). Written as DNA, the CDR3 is TGTGCCAGCAGCTTAGGTATATTTAAGAACACTGAAGCTTTCTTT. This encodes CASSLGIFKNTEAFF.

This clone was observed a single time. V gene TRBV28 combines with J gene TRBJ2-1; 10 nucleotides align to TRBD2. The CDR3 sequence is 14 residues long. Per germline, CDR1 MDHEN and CDR2 SYDVKM. V lost 10 bases to trimming and J lost 3 bases; unmatched junction nucleotides: 6. As DNA, the CDR3 is TGTGCCACCGGAGCGGGAGGGCTCTACAATGAGCAGTTCTTC. This encodes CATGAGGLYNEQFF. The full variable domain, completed using reference TRBV28 and TRBJ2-1, is DVKVTQSSRYLVKRTGEKVFLECVQDMDHENMFWYRQDPGLGLRLIYFSYDVKMKEKGDIPEGYSVSREKKERFSLILESASTNQTSMYLCATGAGGLYNEQFFGPGTRLTVL.

The gene calls are TRBV10-3 and TRBJ1-2; D call uncertain. Germline CDR1 reads ENHRY; CDR2 reads SYGVKD. This CDR3 region has 13 residues. V was pared by 2 bases and J by 6 bases, with 10 bases between. The CDR3 region is CAISEGREDGYTF. CDR3 nucleotides: TGTGCCATCAGTGAGGGTAGGGAGGATGGCTACACCTTC.

The gene calls are TRBV11-3 and TRBJ2-3; TRBD2 aligns across 12 bases. Germline V gene data show CDR1 as SGHNT and CDR2 as YENEEA. The J segment lost 1 base and the V segment lost 3 bases, leaving 11 bases of the junction unmatched. This CDR3 contains 19 residues. Written as DNA, the CDR3 is TGTGCCAGCAGCTTCTTTTTAGGACTAGCGGGAATGGGCACAGATACGCAGTATTTT. Its protein is CASSFFLGLAGMGTDTQYF. The full variable domain, rest sourced from reference TRBV11-3 and TRBJ2-3, is EAGVVQSPRYKIIEKKQPVAFWCNPISGHNTLYWYLQNLGQGPELLIRYENEEAVDDSQLPKDRFSAERLKGVDSTLKIQPAELGDSAVYLCASSFFLGLAGMGTDTQYFGPGTRLTVL.

The rearrangement links TRBV27 to TRBJ2-2; no clear D. There are 16 residues in the CDR3. The germline gives CDR1 MNHEY, CDR2 SMNVEV (reference sequence). Trimming removed 0 bases at V and 0 bases at J, with 8 bases between. The CDR3 loop reads CASSLSTYTNTGELFF. CDR3 sequence (DNA): TGTGCCAGCAGTTTATCGACATACACGAACACCGGGGAGCTGTTTTTT.

The chain combines TRBV15 with TRBJ1-1; 11 nucleotides agree with TRBD1. Germline V lookup: CDR1 LNHNV, CDR2 YYDKDF (reference sequence). The CDR3 sequence is 15 residues long. J lost 0 bases, V lost 3 bases, and 0 bases had no gene match. CDR3 coding DNA: TGTGCCACCAGCAGGGACAGGGGGCTGAACACTGAAGCTTTCTTT. Protein: CATSRDRGLNTEAFF.

The chain links TRBV27 to TRBJ2-1; TRBD1 agrees at 10 bases. Germline V gene data show CDR1 as MNHEY and CDR2 as SMNVEV (reference sequence). The CDR3 totals 15 residues. V was pared by 4 bases and J by 8 bases, with 8 bases of the junction left unmatched. The CDR3 coding sequence is TGTGCCAGCAGTTCCCGGGACAGGGGTTATTATGAGCAGTTCTTC. It is translated as CASSSRDRGYYEQFF.

This chain links TRBV18 with TRBJ2-4; 8 bases are shared with TRBD1. The CDR3 has 15 residues. With V trimmed by 6 bases and J by 5 bases, 9 bases remained unmatched. Germline CDR1 is KGHSH and CDR2 is LQKENI. The CDR3 coding sequence is TGTGCCAGCTCGGTCGACAGGGGAGAGGAAAACATTCAGTACTTC. It translates to CASSVDRGEENIQYF.

This rearrangement joins TRBV9 to TRBJ2-2; D unclear. Trimming stripped 5 bases from V and 5 bases from J, with 10 bases between. The CDR3 sequence is 13 residues long. Germline-derived CDR1 and CDR2 are SGDLS and YYNGEE. CDR3 in DNA: TGTGCCAGCAGTGAGACCGGGACCGGGGAGCTGTTTTTT. As protein: CASSETGTGELFF.

The V call is TRBV6-1, the J call TRBJ2-3; 8 positions agree with TRBD2. CDR3 length: 15 amino acids. The germline CDR1 and CDR2 sequences are MNHNS and SASEGT. V was pared by 7 bases and J by 3 bases, with 9 bases of the junction left unmatched. Written as DNA, the CDR3 is TGTGCCAGCACGAGCGGGAGAACTGGGACAGATACGCAGTATTTT. The encoded protein is CASTSGRTGTDTQYF.

V usage is TRBV28 and J usage is TRBJ1-2, with 9 positions matching TRBD1. This CDR3 spans 14 amino acids. With 2 bases clipped from V and 8 bases from J, the junction kept 6 bases outside the gene matches. The germline V gene encodes CDR1 MDHEN and CDR2 SYDVKM. Written as DNA, the CDR3 is TGTGCCAGCAGTTTAGTACAGGGGGCACGCGGCTACACCTTC. Translating it yields CASSLVQGARGYTF.